This TCR beta chain is drawn from a study of blood T cell repertoires in COVID-19. Study at large: Nucleic acid was either cDNA or gDNA, and it came from T cells, B-cell-depleted T cells, or PBMCs.

The V end lost 6 bases, the J end lost 4 bases, and 17 bases lay between the germline ends. CDR1 SGHDT and CDR2 YYEEEE come from the germline V gene. This CDR3 is built from 15 residues. Repertoires were generated with immunoSEQ multiplex PCR, while TCRdb's copy carries only in-frame clones and drops some. The sample has about 400,000 clones; roughly 90% are singletons. Resolution of symptoms, clearance, or two negative PCRs was present in recovered Cohort 3 donors. Input material: PBMCs or T cells enriched from blood (not recorded which). This chain links TRBV5-6 with TRBJ2-1; possibly TRBD2 for D (5 bases). The source is a woman aged 30 to 39 who had recovered from COVID-19. For the CDR3, the DNA is TGTGCCAGCACCCCGACTAATTGGGATTACAATGAGCAGTTCTTC. Its protein is CASTPTNWDYNEQFF. Variable domain in full (rest from reference TRBV5-6 and TRBJ2-1): DAGVTQSPTHLIKTRGQQVTLRCSPKSGHDTVSWYQQALGQGPQFIFQYYEEEERQRGNFPDRFSGHQFPNYSSELNVNALLLGDSALYLCASTPTNWDYNEQFFGPGTRLTVL.